This record looks at one TCR beta chain sequence and its context. What it binds is unknown. This specimen comes from a study of T-cell reconstitution after alpha-beta-depleted transplantation in children. Construction of the TCRbeta library involved unique molecular identifiers. TCRdb itself ran the PCR reads through MiXCR, one entry per CDR3 protein. Altogether about 400,000 distinct CDR3 sequences are present, under 20% being singletons, with the ten largest covering around 28%. General study findings and limits: Newly produced T cells mostly provided counts and TCRbeta diversity after one year, as hyperexpanded clones declined. Reportedly, only several hundred clones from non-depleted graft cells drove alpha-beta T-cell counts at about two months. Surviving recipient cells, namely T cells and thymic progenitors, were the source of high day-60 TCRbeta diversity in some patients.

V lost 10 bases, J lost 2 bases, and 10 bases stayed unmatched. The CDR3 is 14 amino acids. Per germline, CDR1 ENHRY and CDR2 SYGVKD. The sample in question was PBMCs, mostly from graft donor cells, obtained 360 days after TCRalphabeta/CD19-depleted stem cell transplant. This receptor was obtained from a boy less than two years old who had a stem cell transplant for Wiskott-Aldrich syndrome, so the T cells may come from the graft donor. V usage is TRBV10-3 and J usage is TRBJ2-7; 8 bases are a match to TRBD2. The CDR3 protein is CATTEREWTYEQYF. As DNA, the CDR3 is TGTGCCACCACGGAGCGGGAGTGGACCTACGAGCAGTACTTC.